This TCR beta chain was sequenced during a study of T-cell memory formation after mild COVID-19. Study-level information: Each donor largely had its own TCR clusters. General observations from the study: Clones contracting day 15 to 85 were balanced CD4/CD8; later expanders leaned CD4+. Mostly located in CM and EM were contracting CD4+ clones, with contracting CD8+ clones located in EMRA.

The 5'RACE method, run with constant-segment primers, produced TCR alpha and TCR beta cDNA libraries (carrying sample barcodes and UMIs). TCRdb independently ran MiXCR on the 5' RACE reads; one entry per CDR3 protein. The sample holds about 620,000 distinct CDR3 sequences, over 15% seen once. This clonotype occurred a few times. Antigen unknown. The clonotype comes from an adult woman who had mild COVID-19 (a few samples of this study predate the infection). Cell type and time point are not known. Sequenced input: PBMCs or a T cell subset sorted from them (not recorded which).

CDR3 DNA sequence: TGTGCCAGCAGCTTAGCCGGCAGCGGTTACACAGATACGCAGTATTTT. The encoded protein is CASSLAGSGYTDTQYF. The chain links TRBV7-9 to TRBJ2-3, with D possibly TRBD2 on 5 matching bases. The CDR3 is 16 residues long. The V gene's germline CDR1 is SEHNR and CDR2 FQNEAQ (reference sequence). The V end lost 0 bases, the J end lost 2 bases, and 12 bases lay between the germline ends. Full variable domain (rest looked up from reference TRBV7-9 and TRBJ2-3): DTGVSQNPRHKITKRGQNVTFRCDPISEHNRLYWYRQTLGQGPEFLTYFQNEAQLEKSRLLSDRFSAERPKGSFSTLEIQRTEQGDSAMYLCASSLAGSGYTDTQYFGPGTRLTVL.